A single sample is the source of the 9 T cell receptor beta chains below, sequenced in a study of monozygotic twins with inflammatory bowel disease. From the 5' RACE reads, TCRdb lists one entry per CDR3 protein and no DNA. The table for this sample gives 330,000 or so distinct CDR3 sequences. The sequenced sample consisted of blood. Source of these receptors: a human donor with ulcerative colitis or Crohn's disease, or a healthy co-twin of an affected twin (not recorded which).

The CDR3: CASSFDRARENIQYF. The rearrangement uses TRBV7-6 and TRBJ2-4; the D call from TCRdb, TRBD1, cannot be confirmed without DNA. The CDR3 loop spans 15 amino acids. From germline, CDR1 is SGHVS and CDR2 FNYEAQ.

The genes are TRBV7-2 and TRBJ1-1. CDR3 length: 13 residues. CDR1 and CDR2 (germline): SGHTA, FQGNSA. The CDR3 sequence: CASSFVGNTEAFF.

This chain uses TRBV6-5 with TRBJ1-6; there is no DNA to check the TCRdb D call of TRBD1. The CDR3 covers 14 residues. Germline V gene data show CDR1 as MNHEY and CDR2 as SVGAGI. The CDR3 sequence is CASSYGGLNSPLHF.

V and J are TRBV7-7 and TRBJ2-5; TCRdb's D call, TRBD1, is unchecked because there is no DNA. This CDR3 region has 14 residues. Germline V CDR1 and CDR2: SSHAT, FNYEAQ (reference sequence). This CDR3 reads CASSATGGKETQYF. Complete variable domain (other parts from reference TRBV7-7 and TRBJ2-5): GAGVSQSPRYKVTKRGQDVTLRCDPISSHATLYWYQQALGQGPEFLTYFNYEAQPDKSGLPSDRFSAERPEGSISTLTIQRTEQRDSAMYRCASSATGGKETQYFGPGTRLLVL.

The CDR3 protein is CASSFGTANTGELFF. This chain joins TRBV11-2 and TRBJ2-2; TCRdb's D gene call, TRBD1, goes unchecked for lack of DNA. The CDR3 is made up of 15 amino acids. Germline CDR1 is SGHAT and CDR2 is FQNNGV.

The rearrangement joins TRBV7-6 to TRBJ2-2; as DNA is missing, the TRBD2 call by TCRdb cannot be tested. From germline, CDR1 is SGHVS and CDR2 FNYEAQ. CDR3 size: 18 residues. The CDR3 reads CASSLGLGSGPLAGELFF.

The chain carries TRBV27 and TRBJ2-7; the TRBD1 assignment by TCRdb is unverifiable without DNA. The germline CDR1 and CDR2 sequences are MNHEY and SMNVEV (reference sequence). The CDR3 is 12 residues long. CDR3 sequence reads: CASRGPTYEQYF.

The chain has TRBV7-2 and TRBJ2-7. Germline values: CDR1 SGHTA, CDR2 FQGNSA. The CDR3 is 12 residues long. CDR3: CASSYLIGEQYF.

The rearrangement joins TRBV7-9 to TRBJ2-7; TCRdb's D call of TRBD1 is untestable without DNA. CDR1 and CDR2 from the germline V gene are SEHNR and FQNEAQ (reference sequence). The CDR3 is 15 residues long. CDR3 sequence reads: CASSRWGASSYEQYF. The full variable domain, its missing parts supplied by reference TRBV7-9 and TRBJ2-7, is DTGVSQNPRHKITKRGQNVTFRCDPISEHNRLYWYRQTLGQGPEFLTYFQNEAQLEKSRLLSDRFSAERPKGSFSTLEIQRTEQGDSAMYLCASSRWGASSYEQYFGPGTRLTVT.